This T cell receptor (beta chain) was obtained from a study of low-dose radiotherapy and immunotherapy resistance in tumors. The wider study: With 1 Gy per fraction every two weeks, Cohort 2 accumulated 13 Gy across 26 weeks. Each patient took aspirin at a dose of 300 mg by mouth once daily over the course of four cycles, with dosing beginning on cycle 1 day 1. Intravenous cyclophosphamide 200 mg/m2 was given every two weeks, one day before radiation and immunotherapy.

Covering alpha and beta chains, TRAV- and TRBV-specific primers were used for the first-strand cDNA. A constant-region primer paired with the V-primer adapter amplified TCRs over about 19 PCR cycles. TCRdb redid the calling of the reads with MiXCR, one entry per CDR3 protein. Here the sample spans approximately 14,000 distinct CDR3 sequences, more than 60% being singletons. Donors were given nivolumab, ipilimumab, aspirin, low-dose cyclophosphamide and low-dose radiotherapy. The germline V gene has CDR1 MGHRA and CDR2 YSYEKL. The V and J ends lost 3 bases and 7 bases respectively, with 16 bases between them. This CDR3 region has 14 residues.

The clonotype comes from a human donor with advanced metastatic prostate, ovarian, gallbladder or colorectal cancer (not recorded which). This table probably holds off-target reads from a library built for another chain. The genes are TRBV4-1 and TRBJ2-7; tentative D call: TRBD1 (6 bases). The CDR3 DNA follows: TGCGCCAGCAGCCAGGGACCTCTTGGGACAGAGCAGTACTTC. Its protein is CASSQGPLGTEQYF.